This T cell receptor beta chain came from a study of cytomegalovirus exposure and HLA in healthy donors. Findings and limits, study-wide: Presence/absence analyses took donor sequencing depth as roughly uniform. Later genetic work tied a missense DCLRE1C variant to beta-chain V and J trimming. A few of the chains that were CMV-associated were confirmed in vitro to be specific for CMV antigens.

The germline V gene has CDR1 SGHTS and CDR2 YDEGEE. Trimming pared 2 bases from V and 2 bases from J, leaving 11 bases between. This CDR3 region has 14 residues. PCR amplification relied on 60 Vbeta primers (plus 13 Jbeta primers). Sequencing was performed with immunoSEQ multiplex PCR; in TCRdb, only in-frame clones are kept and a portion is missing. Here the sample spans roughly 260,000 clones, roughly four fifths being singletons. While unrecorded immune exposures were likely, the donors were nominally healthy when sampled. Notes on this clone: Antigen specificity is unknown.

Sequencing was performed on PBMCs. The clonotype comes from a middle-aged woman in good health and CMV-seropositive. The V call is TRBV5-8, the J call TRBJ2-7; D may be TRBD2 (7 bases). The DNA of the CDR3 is TGTGCCAGCAGCTTCAACGGGGGGCCCTACGAGCAGTACTTC. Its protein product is CASSFNGGPYEQYF.